The 32 T cell receptor beta chains below come from one sample, sequenced in a study of human T cells and chemical hapten exposure. Unseparated into fractions, whole blood served as the source from which total RNA was extracted. TCRdb re-derived calls from the 5' RACE reads in MiXCR, one entry per CDR3 protein. The data hold about 110,000 distinct CDR3 sequences, with 15% to 20% observed a single time. These receptor sequences come from a human donor in good health.

This clonotype was detected a few times. The chain combines TRBV18 with TRBJ2-1; 8 positions agree with TRBD2. The CDR3 is 15 residues long. Trimming at V came to 2 bases and at J to 3 bases, leaving 3 bases not matched to a gene. The germline gives CDR1 KGHSH, CDR2 LQKENI. The CDR3 loop is CASSPTSGLYNEQFF. CDR3 nucleotide sequence: TGTGCCAGCTCACCAACTAGCGGACTCTACAATGAGCAGTTCTTC. Variable domain in full (rest from reference TRBV18 and TRBJ2-1): NAGVMQNPRHLVRRRGQEARLRCSPMKGHSHVYWYRQLPEEGLKFMVYLQKENIIDESGMPKERFSAEFPKEGPSILRIQQVVRGDSAAYFCASSPTSGLYNEQFFGPGTRLTVL.

This clonotype was picked up a small number of times. The chain recombines TRBV29-1 with TRBJ2-6; TRBD1 agrees at 10 bases. The trim removed 4 bases at V and 3 bases at J, leaving 9 bases unmatched. The CDR3 is made up of 17 amino acids. The germline V gene has CDR1 SQVTM and CDR2 ANQGSEA. This CDR3 reads CSVANRQGALGANVLTF. The CDR3 bases are TGCAGCGTTGCAAACCGACAGGGGGCGCTTGGGGCCAACGTCCTGACTTTC.

This sequence joins TRBV15 and TRBJ1-2; D might be TRBD1 (5 bases). The CDR3 contains 13 residues. Trimming took off 3 bases at V and 7 bases at J, with 12 bases between the two ends. Germline CDR1 reads LNHNV; CDR2 reads YYDKDF (reference sequence). The CDR3 reads CATSREGMFGYTF. Written as DNA, the CDR3 is TGTGCCACCAGCAGGGAGGGGATGTTTGGCTACACCTTC. The full variable domain, rest sourced from reference TRBV15 and TRBJ1-2, is DAMVIQNPRYQVTQFGKPVTLSCSQTLNHNVMYWYQQKSSQAPKLLFHYYDKDFNNEADTPDNFQSRRPNTSFCFLDIRSPGLGDTAMYLCATSREGMFGYTFGSGTRLTVV.

V and J are TRBV28 and TRBJ2-1; 9 nucleotides match TRBD2. With 7 bases clipped from V and 8 bases from J, the junction kept 9 bases outside the gene matches. CDR1 MDHEN and CDR2 SYDVKM come from the germline V gene. This CDR3 is built from 14 residues. The CDR3 DNA sequence: TGTGCCAGCACGCTAGCGGGACTATGGTATGAGCAGTTCTTC. Its translation: CASTLAGLWYEQFF.

This clonotype was detected a few times. The rearrangement joins TRBV29-1 to TRBJ2-1; TRBD1 or TRBD2 may be the D gene (5 bases each). Trimming stripped 6 bases from V and 12 bases from J, with 21 bases between. Germline values: CDR1 SQVTM, CDR2 ANQGSEA. The CDR3 is 13 amino acids. The CDR3 reads CSVSITGTFSQFF. The CDR3 nucleotides are TGCAGCGTAAGCATCACCGGGACCTTCTCGCAGTTCTTC.

The chain uses TRBV7-3 and TRBJ2-2, with 9 bases aligning to TRBD1. The CDR3 loop spans 15 amino acids. Trimming cost V 5 bases and J 0 bases; bases outside gene matches: 1. Per germline, CDR1 SGHTA and CDR2 FQGTGA. CDR3 residues: CASSHRGPNTGELFF. CDR3 coding DNA: TGTGCCAGCAGCCACAGGGGGCCGAACACCGGGGAGCTGTTTTTT.

This clonotype showed up many times. The chain is built from TRBV10-2 and TRBJ2-3; the D is unclear. Looked up from germline, CDR1 is WSHSY and CDR2 is SAAADI. This CDR3 spans 18 amino acids. V lost 2 bases to trimming and J lost 2 bases, with 20 bases between them. CDR3 DNA sequence: TGCGCCAGCAGTGAGAGCAGGACGGGCACCTTTCCCACAGATACGCAGTATTTT. As protein: CASSESRTGTFPTDTQYF.

The chain carries TRBV9 and TRBJ2-3, with 13 bases that match TRBD2. The CDR3 is 17 amino acids. In germline, CDR1 is SGDLS, CDR2 YYNGEE. After removal of 6 bases from V and 6 bases from J, the junction contained 13 bases not matched to a gene. Here the CDR3 DNA reads TGTGCCAGCACCCCTGGACTAGCGGGAGTTGGACGGGATACGCAGTATTTT. It specifies CASTPGLAGVGRDTQYF.

This clonotype was observed a few times. The V call is TRBV2, the J call TRBJ1-5; D is unclear. This CDR3 contains 14 residues. Germline-derived CDR1 and CDR2 are SNHLY and FYNNEI. V was trimmed by 7 bases and J by 5 bases, leaving 15 bases between them. CDR3 sequence reads: CASTANSWYQPQHF. CDR3 DNA: TGTGCCAGCACCGCCAACAGTTGGTATCAGCCCCAGCATTTT.

Regarding this clonotype: A junction boundary mismatches the germline segment, possibly from a read error. This chain joins TRBV20-1 and TRBJ1-1; D is perhaps TRBD1 (5 bases). Germline values: CDR1 DFQATT, CDR2 SNEGSKA (reference sequence). The CDR3 is made up of 12 amino acids. The CDR3 DNA reads as TGCAGTGCTAGTGAAACCGGGACCTTGGACATCTTT. Translation gives CSASETGTLDIF.

This clonotype was detected only a few times. The rearrangement joins TRBV3-1 to TRBJ2-1, with TRBD2 matching over 8 bases. V lost 4 bases and J lost 5; bases outside the gene matches: 13. The CDR3 loop spans 17 amino acids. Germline assignment: CDR1 LGHDT and CDR2 YNNKEL (reference sequence). For the CDR3, the DNA is TGTGCCAGCAGCCCAGCCCGAGGAACTAGCGGCGACAATGAGCAGTTCTTC. This codes for CASSPARGTSGDNEQFF.

The chain has TRBV12-3 or TRBV12-4 and TRBJ2-7; 7 bases match TRBD2. V shed 2 bases and J 4 bases; nucleotides not matched to a gene: 8. The CDR3 has 15 amino acids. In nucleotides, the CDR3 is TGTGCCAGCAGTTTATTTGGCGGGAGTGTGTACGAGCAGTACTTC. Translation gives CASSLFGGSVYEQYF.

J is TRBJ1-5 and V is TRBV29-1; 9 nucleotides agree with TRBD1. The V gene end was trimmed by 4 bases and the J gene end by 2 bases; junction bases not matched to a gene: 0. The CDR3 sequence is 13 residues long. CDR1 is SQVTM and CDR2 is ANQGSEA in the germline V gene. As DNA, the CDR3 is TGCAGCGTTGGGACAGGGGGCAATCAGCCCCAGCATTTT. This translates into CSVGTGGNQPQHF.

The genes are TRBV5-4 and TRBJ2-7; 12 nucleotides line up with TRBD1. The CDR3 consists of 14 residues. With 3 bases clipped from V and 7 bases from J, the junction kept 5 bases outside the gene matches. Germline V lookup: CDR1 SGHNT, CDR2 YYREEE (reference sequence). CDR3 nucleotide sequence: TGTGCCAGCAGCTGGGACAGGGGGCCACGAGAGCAGTACTTC. This sequence encodes CASSWDRGPREQYF.

The rearrangement uses TRBV12-3 or TRBV12-4 and TRBJ1-1; 9 bases agree with TRBD1. V lost 7 bases to trimming and J lost 8 bases; unmatched junction nucleotides: 8. The CDR3 spans 13 residues. CDR3 DNA sequence: TGTGCCAGCAACCAAAGGGACAGGGAGGAAGCTTTCTTT. As protein: CASNQRDREEAFF.

The chain couples TRBV28 to TRBJ1-3; no clear D. Germline V gene lookup returns CDR1 MDHEN and CDR2 SYDVKM. With 10 bases removed from V and 4 bases from J, the gap between germline ends came to 11 bases. The CDR3 length is 12 residues. The CDR3 here is CATRGAGNTIYF. CDR3 nucleotides: TGTGCCACCCGGGGAGCCGGAAACACCATATATTTT. Supplemented by reference TRBV28 and TRBJ1-3, the full variable domain reads DVKVTQSSRYLVKRTGEKVFLECVQDMDHENMFWYRQDPGLGLRLIYFSYDVKMKEKGDIPEGYSVSREKKERFSLILESASTNQTSMYLCATRGAGNTIYFGEGSWLTVV.

The chain is built from TRBV13 and TRBJ1-1; D gene unclear. V was shortened by 1 base and J by 8 bases, with 20 bases between the two germline ends. Germline V lookup: CDR1 PRHDT, CDR2 FYEKMQ (reference sequence). The CDR3 has 16 residues. CDR3 sequence reads: CASSLDPFLTSGEAFF. DNA of the CDR3: TGTGCCAGCAGCTTAGATCCCTTTCTCACGTCGGGGGAAGCTTTCTTT.

This clonotype was observed a handful of times. This rearrangement joins TRBV6-5 to TRBJ1-4; 7 bases are a match to TRBD1. This CDR3 comprises 13 residues. Trimming at V came to 5 bases and at J to 7 bases, leaving 4 bases not matched to a gene. Germline CDR1 reads MNHEY; CDR2 reads SVGAGI. CDR3 protein: CASSQDRVEKLFF. The CDR3 nucleotides read TGTGCCAGCAGTCAAGACAGGGTTGAAAAACTGTTTTTT.

The table lists this clonotype with a few counts. This chain connects TRBV6-2 or TRBV6-3 to TRBJ2-3, with a tentative D call TRBD2 (6 bases). V was clipped by 7 bases and J by 0 bases, with 14 bases between them. Germline V lookup: CDR1 MNHEY, CDR2 SVGEGT. This CDR3 region has 15 residues. The CDR3 is CASTPGLRSTDTQYF. DNA of the CDR3: TGTGCCAGCACCCCCGGACTACGCAGCACAGATACGCAGTATTTT.

This sequence joins TRBV30 and TRBJ2-1, with D possibly being TRBD2 (6 bases). CDR3 length: 17 amino acids. Germline CDR1 reads GTSNPN; CDR2 reads SVGIG (reference sequence). The germline V and J ends were trimmed by 5 bases and 7 bases, with 27 bases remaining between them. CDR3 nucleotide sequence: TGTGCCTGGGGTCTTTCGGGTCGGCCGCAGCGGGTAAATGAGCAGTTCTTC. This codes for CAWGLSGRPQRVNEQFF.

The chain couples TRBV7-8 to TRBJ2-3; 9 nucleotides line up with TRBD2. Germline CDR1 and CDR2: SGHVS and FQNEAQ. The V segment lost 1 base and the J segment 6 bases; nucleotides outside the gene matches: 5. There are 15 residues in the CDR3. CDR3 DNA sequence: TGTGCCAGCAGCTTAGTTAGCGGGAGTTTGGATACGCAGTATTTT. Amino acids: CASSLVSGSLDTQYF.

The chain links TRBV5-1 to TRBJ2-5; D is perhaps TRBD2 (5 bases). V dropped 0 bases and J dropped 6 bases, with 9 bases sitting between them. The germline CDR1 and CDR2 sequences are SGHRS and YFSETQ. CDR3 length equals 13 residues. CDR3 DNA: TGCGCCAGCAGCTTGGCCGGGGTAAAGACCCAGTACTTC. Its protein product is CASSLAGVKTQYF.

A few counts support this clonotype. The chain links TRBV14 to TRBJ1-4, with unresolved D. The CDR3 consists of 18 residues. V was cut by 0 bases and J by 0 bases, with 14 bases left in between. Germline V gene lookup returns CDR1 SGHDN and CDR2 FVKESK. The CDR3 nucleotides read TGTGCCAGCAGCCAAGATCAGGTGGGCCGAACAACTAATGAAAAACTGTTTTTT. It encodes CASSQDQVGRTTNEKLFF.

In this sample, this clonotype turned up a few times. The CDR3 bases are TGTGCCAGCTCTAATGGGGCGTTGGATACGCAGTATTTT. As protein: CASSNGALDTQYF. The chain links TRBV18 to TRBJ2-3; tentative D call: TRBD1 (5 bases). V was pared by 6 bases and J by 6 bases, with 13 bases between. The germline V gene has CDR1 KGHSH and CDR2 LQKENI. The CDR3 sequence is 13 residues long.

This clonotype was seen more than once but under ten times. The V gene is TRBV5-1, the J gene TRBJ2-7, with D unclear. V dropped 0 bases and J dropped 2 bases, with 12 bases sitting between them. CDR3 length: 15 residues. Germline lookup yields CDR1 SGHRS and CDR2 YFSETQ. This chain's CDR3 is CASSLAATAPYEQYF. Written as DNA, the CDR3 is TGCGCCAGCAGCTTGGCCGCGACCGCTCCCTACGAGCAGTACTTC.

This clonotype was detected a few times. This chain connects TRBV18 to TRBJ2-7; tentatively, D is TRBD1 (6 bases). CDR1 is KGHSH, CDR2 LQKENI, per germline. V was clipped by 6 bases and J by 0 bases, with 9 bases between them. The CDR3 loop spans 13 amino acids. The CDR3 nucleotides are TGTGCCAGCTCCAGGACAGACTCCTACGAGCAGTACTTC. Translating it yields CASSRTDSYEQYF.

This clonotype was recorded a few times. V and J are TRBV28 and TRBJ2-1; 8 bases match TRBD2. Germline trimming cut 5 bases from V and 6 bases from J; bases unmatched to any gene: 15. The CDR3 has 17 amino acids. CDR1 is MDHEN, CDR2 SYDVKM, per germline. Here the CDR3 DNA reads TGTGCCAGCAGTCCTTACTTAGCGGGAAAGGCCCTCAATGAGCAGTTCTTC. It is translated as CASSPYLAGKALNEQFF.

The chain couples TRBV5-4 to TRBJ2-1; the match to TRBD1 covers 7 bases. The V segment lost 7 bases and the J segment 5 bases; nucleotides outside the gene matches: 6. The CDR3 spans 13 residues. Per germline, CDR1 SGHNT and CDR2 YYREEE (reference sequence). CDR3 amino acids: CASVRQGNNEQFF. CDR3 sequence (DNA): TGTGCCAGCGTCAGACAGGGAAACAATGAGCAGTTCTTC.

This clonotype has more than one count but fewer than ten. This chain joins TRBV13 and TRBJ2-5, with a weak D call TRBD1 (5 bases). The CDR3 is 15 amino acids. V was trimmed by 4 bases and J by 1 base, leaving 13 bases between them. Germline V gives CDR1 PRHDT, CDR2 FYEKMQ (reference sequence). CDR3 in DNA: TGTGCCAGCAGCTCGACCCGACAGCCCCAAGAGACCCAGTACTTC. This sequence encodes CASSSTRQPQETQYF.

The chain employs TRBV7-9 and TRBJ2-2, with D possibly matching TRBD2 (5 bases). This CDR3 contains 13 residues. Deletions cut 0 bases from V and 11 bases from J, with 10 bases between. Germline assignment: CDR1 SEHNR and CDR2 FQNEAQ (reference sequence). The CDR3 loop reads CASSLAGNPELFF. The CDR3 nucleotides read TGTGCCAGCAGCTTAGCCGGGAACCCTGAGCTGTTTTTT.

A few counts support this clonotype. The chain links TRBV28 to TRBJ2-7; 14 bases map to TRBD2. Trimming at V came to 6 bases and at J to 7 bases, leaving 5 bases not matched to a gene. CDR1 and CDR2 (germline): MDHEN, SYDVKM. This CDR3 contains 14 residues. Here the CDR3 DNA reads TGTGCCAGCAGGGGACTAGCGGGAGTGAGGGAGCAGTACTTC. This gives the protein CASRGLAGVREQYF.

The sample holds many counts of this clonotype. V is TRBV5-1 and J is TRBJ2-1, with D possibly being TRBD1 or TRBD2 (5 bases each). The CDR3 contains 14 residues. Trimming cost V 4 bases and J 4 bases, with 12 bases left between them. Germline values: CDR1 SGHRS, CDR2 YFSETQ. The CDR3 region has the DNA TGCGCCAGCAGCCCCGGGACGGCGTACAATGAGCAGTTCTTC. It encodes CASSPGTAYNEQFF.